One and the same sample provided the 14 T cell receptor beta chains below, sequenced in a study of T-cell reconstitution after alpha-beta-depleted transplantation in children. During its preparation, the TCRbeta library received unique molecular identifiers. Via MiXCR, TCRdb re-called the PCR reads, giving one row per CDR3 protein. The sample shows 350,000 to 500,000 distinct CDR3 sequences, 43% of them seen only once. The sample was PBMCs, taken before TCRalphabeta/CD19-depleted stem cell transplant. Receptor source: a girl aged 2 to 9 with aplastic anemia, due to receive a stem cell transplant.

This chain uses TRBV28 with TRBJ2-7; 8 nucleotides match TRBD1. The CDR3 is made up of 19 amino acids. V gave up 4 bases and J gave up 3 bases; unmatched junction bases: 20. From germline, CDR1 is MDHEN and CDR2 SYDVKM. The CDR3 is CASSSWTSIGTGTSYEQYF. The CDR3 DNA follows: TGTGCCAGCAGTTCTTGGACTTCGATAGGGACAGGCACGAGCTACGAGCAGTACTTC.

The chain has TRBV28 and TRBJ2-3; D not resolved. CDR1 and CDR2 from the germline V gene are MDHEN and SYDVKM. V was shortened by 5 bases and J by 14 bases, with 20 bases between the two germline ends. This CDR3 region has 13 residues. CDR3 sequence: CASSPRTKIFAYF. The CDR3 DNA reads TGTGCCAGCAGTCCCCGGACGAAAATCTTTGCGTATTTT.

V is TRBV28 and J is TRBJ2-3, with D uncertain. The CDR3 is 13 residues long. From germline, CDR1 is MDHEN and CDR2 SYDVKM. V shed 6 bases and J shed 4 bases, with 11 bases lying between them. DNA for the CDR3: TGTGCCAGCAGGGGTACCTGGCCAGATACGCAGTATTTT. This translates into CASRGTWPDTQYF.

The V call is TRBV12-3 or TRBV12-4, the J call TRBJ2-5, with D perhaps TRBD1 (6 bases). Trimming removed 5 bases at V and 5 bases at J, with 12 bases between. The CDR3 runs 13 residues. DNA for the CDR3: TGTGCCAGCAGTAAGGACAGTTCCGAGACCCAGTACTTC. As protein: CASSKDSSETQYF.

This clonotype was counted many times. V and J are TRBV19 and TRBJ2-7; D gene uncertain. Trimming left V 1 base short and J 10 bases short, with 11 bases between. Germline CDR1 LNHDA, CDR2 SQIVND (reference sequence). The CDR3 contains 12 residues. In DNA, the CDR3 is TGTGCCAGTAGTATAGGGAACGGCGGTCAGTACTTC. It yields the protein CASSIGNGGQYF.

There are a few counts of this clonotype. The chain links TRBV7-9 to TRBJ2-3; perhaps TRBD1 as D (6 bases). V lost 5 bases and J 3 bases, leaving 9 bases between the germline ends. The CDR3 extends over 13 amino acids. Per germline, CDR1 SEHNR and CDR2 FQNEAQ (reference sequence). CDR3 sequence (DNA): TGTGCCAGCAGCCCAGGGGTTACAGATACGCAGTATTTT. Amino acids: CASSPGVTDTQYF.

In this sample, this clonotype turned up many times. The chain employs TRBV12-3 or TRBV12-4 and TRBJ2-1, with 10 bases lining up with TRBD2. This CDR3 spans 17 amino acids. V lost 5 bases and J lost 5; bases outside the gene matches: 12. CDR3 sequence (DNA): TGTGCCAGCAGTAAAGGGACTAGCGTCCCATCGCACAATGAGCAGTTCTTC. Translated, it gives CASSKGTSVPSHNEQFF.

The genes are TRBV6-5 and TRBJ1-2; no firm D call. Germline CDR1 MNHEY, CDR2 SVGAGI. V shed 0 bases and J shed 4 bases, with 15 bases lying between them. This CDR3 comprises 16 residues. In DNA form, the CDR3 reads TGTGCCAGCAGTTACTCGAGGCGCGCACCCTTCTATGGCTACACCTTC. Amino acids: CASSYSRRAPFYGYTF.

In this sample, this clonotype turned up a few times. At one end, the junction sequence differs from germline, possibly due to a read error. This chain joins TRBV2 and TRBJ1-1; no reliable D call. This CDR3 has 11 residues. CDR1 and CDR2 from the germline V gene are SNHLY and FYNNEI. In DNA form, the CDR3 reads TGTGCCAGCAGTGAAGCGAAGCCCCTGAGCTTT. Translation gives CASSEAKPLSF.

The sample holds a few counts of this clonotype. DNA for the CDR3: TGCAGTGCTAGAGACCGACAGGGGGTCGGGGGAATGAACACTGAAGCTTTCTTT. Translation: CSARDRQGVGGMNTEAFF. The chain recombines TRBV20-1 with TRBJ1-1; 9 bases fit TRBD1. CDR1 and CDR2 (germline): DFQATT, SNEGSKA (reference sequence). This CDR3 comprises 18 residues. V was clipped by 0 bases and J by 0 bases; unmatched bases: 11.

This clonotype has a handful of counts. V gene TRBV27 combines with J gene TRBJ1-1; no clear D. Trimming removed 2 bases at V and 5 bases at J, with 9 bases between. The CDR3 consists of 13 residues. CDR1 and CDR2 from the germline V gene are MNHEY and SMNVEV (reference sequence). The chain's CDR3 is CASSLKPATEAFF. The CDR3 nucleotides are TGTGCCAGCAGTTTAAAACCAGCGACTGAAGCTTTCTTT.

The gene calls are TRBV4-1 and TRBJ1-2; D unresolved. From germline, CDR1 is MGHRA and CDR2 YSYEKL. The CDR3 has 14 amino acids. Trimming removed 1 base at V and 3 bases at J, with 9 bases between. The CDR3 region is CASSQVNGDYGYTF. CDR3 coding DNA: TGCGCCAGCAGCCAAGTCAACGGAGACTATGGCTACACCTTC.

The rearrangement uses TRBV12-3 or TRBV12-4 and TRBJ1-6; 11 positions match TRBD1. This CDR3 region has 14 residues. Trimming removed 6 bases from V and 9 bases from J; junction bases left unmatched: 4. The CDR3 DNA follows: TGTGCCAGCAGCAGGACAGGGGGCACTTCACCCCTCCACTTT. It yields the protein CASSRTGGTSPLHF.

The V and J genes are TRBV19 and TRBJ1-2; 9 bases are a match to TRBD1. The CDR3 sequence is 13 residues long. From germline, CDR1 is LNHDA and CDR2 SQIVND (reference sequence). J was trimmed by 6 bases and V by 7 bases; bases with no gene match: 6. The CDR3 loop is CASTRDRVDGYTF. The CDR3 DNA is TGTGCCAGTACCCGGGACAGGGTTGATGGCTACACCTTC. The full variable domain, completed using reference TRBV19 and TRBJ1-2, is DGGITQSPKYLFRKEGQNVTLSCEQNLNHDAMYWYRQDPGQGLRLIYYSQIVNDFQKGDIAEGYSVSREKKESFPLTVTSAQKNPTAFYLCASTRDRVDGYTFGSGTRLTVV.